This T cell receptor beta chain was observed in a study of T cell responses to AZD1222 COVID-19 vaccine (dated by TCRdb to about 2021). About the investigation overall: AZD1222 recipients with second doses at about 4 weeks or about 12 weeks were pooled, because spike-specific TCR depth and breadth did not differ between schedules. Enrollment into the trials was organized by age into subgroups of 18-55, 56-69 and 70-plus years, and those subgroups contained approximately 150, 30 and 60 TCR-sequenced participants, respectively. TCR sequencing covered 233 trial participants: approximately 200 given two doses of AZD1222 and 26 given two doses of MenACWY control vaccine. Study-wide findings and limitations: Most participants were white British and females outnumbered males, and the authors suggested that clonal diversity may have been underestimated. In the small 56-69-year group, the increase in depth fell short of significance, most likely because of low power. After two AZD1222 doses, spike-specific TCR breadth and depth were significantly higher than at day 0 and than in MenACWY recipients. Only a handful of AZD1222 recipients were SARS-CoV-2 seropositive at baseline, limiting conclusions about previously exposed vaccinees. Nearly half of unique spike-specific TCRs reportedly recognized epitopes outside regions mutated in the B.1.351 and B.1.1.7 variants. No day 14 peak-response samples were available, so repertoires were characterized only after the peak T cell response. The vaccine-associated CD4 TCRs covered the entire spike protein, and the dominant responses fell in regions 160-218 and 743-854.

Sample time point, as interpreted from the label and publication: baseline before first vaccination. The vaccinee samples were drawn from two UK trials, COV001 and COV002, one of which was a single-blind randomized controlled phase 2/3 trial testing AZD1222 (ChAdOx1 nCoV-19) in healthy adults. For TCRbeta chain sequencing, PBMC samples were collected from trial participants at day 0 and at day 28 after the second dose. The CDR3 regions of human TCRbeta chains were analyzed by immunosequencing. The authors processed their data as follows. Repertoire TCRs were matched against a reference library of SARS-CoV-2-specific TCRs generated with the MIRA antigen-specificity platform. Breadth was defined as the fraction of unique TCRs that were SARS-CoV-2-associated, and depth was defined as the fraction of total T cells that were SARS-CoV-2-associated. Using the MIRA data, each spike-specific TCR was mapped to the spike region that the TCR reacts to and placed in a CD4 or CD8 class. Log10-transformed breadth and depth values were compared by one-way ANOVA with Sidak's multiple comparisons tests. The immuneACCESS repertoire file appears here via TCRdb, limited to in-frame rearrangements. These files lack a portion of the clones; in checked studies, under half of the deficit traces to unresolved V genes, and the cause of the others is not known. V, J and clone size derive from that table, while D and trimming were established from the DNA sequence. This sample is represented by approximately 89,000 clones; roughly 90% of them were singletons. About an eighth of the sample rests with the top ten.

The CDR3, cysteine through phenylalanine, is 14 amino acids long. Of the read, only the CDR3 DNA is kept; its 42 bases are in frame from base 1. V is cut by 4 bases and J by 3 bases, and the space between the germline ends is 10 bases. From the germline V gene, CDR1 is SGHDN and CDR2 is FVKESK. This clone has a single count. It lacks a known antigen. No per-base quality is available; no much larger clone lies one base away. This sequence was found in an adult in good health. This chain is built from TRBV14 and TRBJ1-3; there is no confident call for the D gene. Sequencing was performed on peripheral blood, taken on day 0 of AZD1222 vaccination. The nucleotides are TGTGCCAGCAGCCTCAGAAAGATTGGAAACACCATATATTTT. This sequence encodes CASSLRKIGNTIYF. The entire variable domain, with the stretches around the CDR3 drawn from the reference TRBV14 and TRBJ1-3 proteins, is EAGVTQFPSHSVIEKGQTVTLRCDPISGHDNLYWYRRVMGKEIKFLLHFVKESKQDESGMPNNRFLAERTGGTYSTLKVQPAELEDSGVYFCASSLRKIGNTIYFGEGSWLTVV.